This T cell receptor beta chain was sequenced in a study of shared clonotypes between healthy human individuals. Study context: The study enrolled a couple of women and a few men aged 18 to 49. Broader study findings: Naive CD4 clonotypes overlapped across a handful of donors at around 5%.

Deep level was the assay's run setting. Method: immunoSEQ multiplex PCR; TCRdb's copy keeps in-frame clones and lacks some. Among 950,000 to 1,200,000 clones listed, around three quarters were seen once. This clone was picked up many times. Its antigen is unknown. Sample: memory CD4+ T cells from PBMCs. Subset denoted: CD45RA-negative fraction. The sequence derives from a man in his late teens or twenties in good health. Some clones in this sample may be carry-over from other donors' samples.

The CDR3 region is CASSQGTGKNIQYF. The CDR3 DNA sequence: TGTGCCAGCAGCCAGGGGACAGGGAAAAACATTCAGTACTTC. The chain couples TRBV14 to TRBJ2-4; 9 nucleotides agree with TRBD1. This CDR3 has 14 residues. The V and J ends lost 3 bases and 4 bases, in that order; junction bases with no gene match: 1. CDR1 and CDR2 (germline): SGHDN, FVKESK.